The 14 T cell receptor beta chains given below trace back to one sample, sequenced in a study of T cell responses to AZD1222 COVID-19 vaccine. Sequencing was performed with immunoSEQ multiplex PCR; in TCRdb, only in-frame clones are kept and a portion is missing. The sample lists approximately 50,000 clones, approximately 83% occurring once. The source material was peripheral blood, sampled 28 days after the second AZD1222 dose. Source of these receptors: an adult who received the AZD1222 COVID-19 vaccine.

This clone was detected only a few times. The gene calls are TRBV7-2 and TRBJ1-1; D call uncertain. The germline gives CDR1 SGHTA, CDR2 FQGNSA. The CDR3 consists of 14 residues. V gave up 5 bases and J gave up 0 bases, with 10 bases separating them. CDR3 in DNA: TGTGCCAGCAGCCTCGGACCGCTGAACACTGAAGCTTTCTTT. This sequence encodes CASSLGPLNTEAFF.

The rearrangement links TRBV19 to TRBJ2-1; D might be TRBD2 (6 bases). Deletions cut 3 bases from V and 3 bases from J, with 6 bases between. Germline V CDR1 and CDR2: LNHDA, SQIVND (reference sequence). The CDR3 has 13 amino acids. CDR3 residues: CASSMGGYNEQFF. CDR3 in DNA: TGTGCCAGTAGTATGGGGGGCTACAATGAGCAGTTCTTC.

V and J are TRBV29-1 and TRBJ2-3; D assignment may be TRBD1 or TRBD2 (5 bases each). The V and J ends lost 3 bases and 1 base respectively, with 8 bases between them. The CDR3 totals 13 residues. Germline V gene data show CDR1 as SQVTM and CDR2 as ANQGSEA. Here the CDR3 DNA reads TGCAGCGTTGATGAGGGGCGCACAGATACGCAGTATTTT. It specifies CSVDEGRTDTQYF.

The rearrangement links TRBV29-1 to TRBJ1-1; the D gene is possibly TRBD1 (5 bases). The CDR3 runs 13 residues. V was cut by 5 bases and J by 0 bases, with 10 bases left in between. From germline, CDR1 is SQVTM and CDR2 ANQGSEA. CDR3 in DNA: TGCAGCGTTTTGGACAACATGAACACTGAAGCTTTCTTT. It codes for CSVLDNMNTEAFF.

The V gene is TRBV19, the J gene TRBJ2-7; tentatively, D is TRBD2 (5 bases). Germline-derived CDR1 and CDR2 are LNHDA and SQIVND (reference sequence). The CDR3 consists of 10 residues. The CDR3 loop is CASGSTEQYF. CDR3 DNA sequence: TGTGCAAGTGGGAGCACCGAGCAGTACTTC.

This chain joins TRBV9 and TRBJ2-7; maybe TRBD1 (6 bases). Germline V CDR1 and CDR2: SGDLS, YYNGEE. The CDR3 length is 16 residues. With 0 bases removed from V and 1 base from J, the gap between germline ends came to 14 bases. CDR3 sequence reads: CASSVDSGQRSYEQYF. The CDR3 nucleotides read TGTGCCAGCAGCGTAGATTCCGGACAGAGGTCCTACGAGCAGTACTTC. Variable domain in full (rest from reference TRBV9 and TRBJ2-7): DSGVTQTPKHLITATGQRVTLRCSPRSGDLSVYWYQQSLDQGLQFLIQYYNGEERAKGNILERFSAQQFPDLHSELNLSSLELGDSALYFCASSVDSGQRSYEQYFGPGTRLTVT.

The chain is built from TRBV15 and TRBJ2-1, with no clear D. Germline V lookup: CDR1 LNHNV, CDR2 YYDKDF (reference sequence). CDR3 size: 16 residues. The ends were cut back, 1 base at V and 0 bases at J, with 10 bases in the middle. In DNA form, the CDR3 reads TGTGCCACCAGCAGAGCCCCCCCGAGCTCCTACAATGAGCAGTTCTTC. This translates into CATSRAPPSSYNEQFF.

The genes are TRBV18 and TRBJ2-7; D may be TRBD2 (6 bases). Trimming removed 3 bases at V and 2 bases at J, with 17 bases between. The CDR3 consists of 16 residues. Per germline, CDR1 KGHSH and CDR2 LQKENI. This chain's CDR3 is CASSPPRGVGAYEQYF. The CDR3 DNA is TGTGCCAGCTCACCTCCCCGCGGGGTTGGGGCCTACGAGCAGTACTTC. The full variable domain, with the rest looked up from reference TRBV18 and TRBJ2-7, is NAGVMQNPRHLVRRRGQEARLRCSPMKGHSHVYWYRQLPEEGLKFMVYLQKENIIDESGMPKERFSAEFPKEGPSILRIQQVVRGDSAAYFCASSPPRGVGAYEQYFGPGTRLTVT.

This clone was seen more than once but under ten times. The chain recombines TRBV5-1 with TRBJ2-7, with 15 bases lining up with TRBD2. There are 18 residues in the CDR3. V shed 6 bases, J shed 5 bases, and the junction held 15 bases outside the gene matches. Per the germline V gene, CDR1 is SGHRS and CDR2 is YFSETQ. The CDR3 nucleotides are TGCGCCAGCAATGGGGGCCCAAGGACTAGCGGGAGGGCCGACGAGCAGTACTTC. Translated, it gives CASNGGPRTSGRADEQYF.

V and J are TRBV3-1 (or the pseudogene TRBV3-2) and TRBJ1-1; 7 bases line up with TRBD1. CDR1 and CDR2 (germline): LGHDT, YNNKEL (reference sequence). The junction had 5 bases not matched to a gene; V was cut back by 4 bases and J by 3 bases. CDR3 length: 14 residues. CDR3 in amino acids: CASSPRDSDTEAFF. The CDR3 nucleotides read TGTGCCAGCAGCCCCCGGGACAGCGACACTGAAGCTTTCTTT.

This chain uses TRBV11-1 with TRBJ2-2; D gene ambiguous. Trimming shortened V by 5 bases and J by 0 bases, and 7 bases separated the two germline ends. CDR1 is SGHAT, CDR2 FQDESV, per germline (reference sequence). The CDR3 covers 14 residues. The DNA for the CDR3 is TGTGCCAGCAGCCTCCAAACGAACACCGGGGAGCTGTTTTTT. Protein sequence: CASSLQTNTGELFF.

This sequence joins TRBV28 and TRBJ2-2; no clear D. The CDR3 runs to 13 residues. CDR1 and CDR2 (germline): MDHEN, SYDVKM. V was trimmed by 3 bases and J by 5 bases, leaving 7 bases between them. The chain's CDR3 is CASSLLVTGELFF. CDR3 sequence (DNA): TGTGCCAGCAGTTTGCTAGTAACCGGGGAGCTGTTTTTT.

The chain links TRBV12-5 to TRBJ2-1, with 8 bases matching TRBD1. Unmatched junction bases numbered 12, after V lost 3 bases and J lost 8 bases. Germline-derived CDR1 and CDR2 are LGHNT and FRNRAP. The CDR3 loop spans 16 amino acids. The DNA for the CDR3 is TGTGCTAGTGGTTTACTTCTAATGACAGGGGAGGATGAGCAGTTCTTC. It is translated as CASGLLLMTGEDEQFF.

The chain links TRBV28 to TRBJ1-6; 8 bases are shared with TRBD1. CDR3 length: 17 residues. Germline trimming cut 5 bases from V and 10 bases from J; bases unmatched to any gene: 16. Germline V gene sequence: CDR1 MDHEN, CDR2 SYDVKM. In nucleotides, the CDR3 is TGTGCCAGCAGTCCCCCGCAGGGGGCGAGGTCCAGGTCACCCCTCCACTTT. This codes for CASSPPQGARSRSPLHF.